The TCR beta chain under discussion was sequenced for a study of T cell repertoires in cytomegalovirus infection (dated by TCRdb to the late 2010s). In terms of the full investigation: Recently identified HLA-C-restricted CMV epitopes, whose presentation resists viral immunomodulation, were targeted by peptide stimulations together with well-studied HLA-B-restricted epitopes. Donor HLA type was relevant to the analysis, because carriage of CMV infection together with the matching HLA type was indicated by public TCR beta signatures. Points the paper makes about the study in general: In both this cohort and an independent cohort of some 380 donors, the cumulative frequency of public TCR beta family members distinguished carriers of CMV infection plus the relevant HLA type. In the ex vivo response, HLA-C-restricted CMV-specific TCR beta clonotypes were dominant, and in two of eight donors the single most frequent clonotype came from this HLA-C-restricted group.

Explained via the paper, the treatment or condition label denotes: in vitro stimulation with specific CMV peptide epitopes to enrich CMV-specific T cells. CDR1 is given as SGHAT and CDR2 as FQNNGV, both from the germline V gene. V loses 8 bases at its end and J loses 6 bases; junction bases beyond the gene matches: 7. Including cysteine and phenylalanine, the CDR3 has 12 amino acids. Here the CDR3 DNA is all that survives: 36 bases in frame from base 1. The sequencer was an Illumina HiSeq 1500. Using fastp at Q25 and MiXCR, TCRdb reprocessed the public reads and kept productive beta chains. Merged by CDR3 protein, the rows form single entries marked with the most common genes and DNA. The sample has around 430,000 distinct CDR3 sequences on record, 40% to 50% of them singletons. The biggest ten clones account for just under 45% of the sample. Note on this clonotype: Its target antigen remains unknown. No much larger clonotype is one base removed from it; base qualities were not supplied.

The material was cultured PBMCs, obtained from culture after CMV antigen stimulation. The chain links TRBV11-2 with TRBJ2-7; 7 middle bases align to TRBD2. This receptor was taken from a human donor in good health (CMV status not recorded). Some clones in this sample may be carry-over from other donors' samples. The encoded CDR3 is CASSGPGGEQYF. The nucleotides are TGTGCCAGCTCTGGCCCGGGGGGCGAGCAGTACTTC.